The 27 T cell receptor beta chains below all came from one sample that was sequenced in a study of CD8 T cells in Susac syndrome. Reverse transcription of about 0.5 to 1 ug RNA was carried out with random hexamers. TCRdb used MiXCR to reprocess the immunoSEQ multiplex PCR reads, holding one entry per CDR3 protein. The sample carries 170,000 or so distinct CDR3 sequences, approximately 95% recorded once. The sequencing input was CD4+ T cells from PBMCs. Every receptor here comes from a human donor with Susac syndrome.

This CDR3 is CASSMSKNIQYF. As DNA, the CDR3 is TGTGCCAGCAGCATGTCCAAAAACATTCAGTACTTC. This chain connects TRBV7-2 to TRBJ2-4; D not certain. Per germline, CDR1 SGHTA and CDR2 FQGNSA. The CDR3 has 12 residues. V was pared by 5 bases and J by 2 bases, with 4 bases between.

Here the CDR3 DNA reads TGCAGCGTTGGACAGCGAACCAACACCGGGGAGCTGTTTTTT. Its protein product is CSVGQRTNTGELFF. This chain connects TRBV29-1 to TRBJ2-2, with D perhaps matching TRBD1 (5 bases). V was cut by 4 bases and J by 2 bases, with 11 bases left in between. Looked up from germline, CDR1 is SQVTM and CDR2 is ANQGSEA. This CDR3 has 14 amino acids.

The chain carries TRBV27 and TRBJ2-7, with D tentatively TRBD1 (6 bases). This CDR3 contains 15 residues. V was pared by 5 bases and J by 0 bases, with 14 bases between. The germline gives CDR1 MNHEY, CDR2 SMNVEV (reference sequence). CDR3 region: CASSRGQPSSYEQYF. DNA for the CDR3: TGTGCCAGCAGTAGAGGACAGCCAAGCTCCTACGAGCAGTACTTC.

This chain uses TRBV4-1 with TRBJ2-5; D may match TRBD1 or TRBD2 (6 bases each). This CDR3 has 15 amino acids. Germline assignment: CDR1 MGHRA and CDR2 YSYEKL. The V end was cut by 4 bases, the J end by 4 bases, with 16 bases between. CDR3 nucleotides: TGCGCCAGCAGCCCGCCCGGGGGCCTGGGAGAGACCCAGTACTTC. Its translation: CASSPPGGLGETQYF.

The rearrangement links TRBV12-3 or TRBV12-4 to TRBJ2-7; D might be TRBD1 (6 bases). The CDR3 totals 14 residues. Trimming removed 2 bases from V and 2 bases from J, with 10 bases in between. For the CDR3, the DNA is TGTGCCAGCAGTTTAAGACAGGACGCCTACGAGCAGTACTTC. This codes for CASSLRQDAYEQYF.

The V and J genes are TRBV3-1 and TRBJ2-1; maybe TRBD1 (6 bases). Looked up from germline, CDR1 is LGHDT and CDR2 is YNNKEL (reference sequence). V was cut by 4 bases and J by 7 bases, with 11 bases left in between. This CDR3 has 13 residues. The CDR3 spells CASSRGRGNEQFF. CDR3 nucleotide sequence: TGTGCCAGCAGCCGAGGCAGGGGAAATGAGCAGTTCTTC.

The CDR3 loop is CAISGTAREMRNTEAFF. DNA for the CDR3: TGTGCCATCAGCGGGACAGCCCGGGAGATGAGGAACACTGAAGCTTTCTTT. The chain recombines TRBV10-3 with TRBJ1-1, with 7 bases aligning to TRBD1. Losses at the gene ends were 6 bases for V and 1 base for J; bases not matched to a gene: 14. The CDR3 has 17 amino acids. Per the germline V gene, CDR1 is ENHRY and CDR2 is SYGVKD.

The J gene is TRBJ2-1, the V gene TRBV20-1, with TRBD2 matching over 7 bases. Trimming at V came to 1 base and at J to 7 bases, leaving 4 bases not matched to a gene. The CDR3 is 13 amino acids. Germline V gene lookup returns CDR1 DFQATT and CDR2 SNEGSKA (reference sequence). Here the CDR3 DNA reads TGCAGTGCTAGAGGGGGACTACCGAATGAGCAGTTCTTC. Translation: CSARGGLPNEQFF.

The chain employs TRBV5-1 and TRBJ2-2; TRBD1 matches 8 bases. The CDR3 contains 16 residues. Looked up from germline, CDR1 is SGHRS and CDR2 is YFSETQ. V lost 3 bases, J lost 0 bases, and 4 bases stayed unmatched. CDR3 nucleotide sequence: TGCGCCAGCAGCTGGGGGGACAGGACGAACACCGGGGAGCTGTTTTTT. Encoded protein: CASSWGDRTNTGELFF. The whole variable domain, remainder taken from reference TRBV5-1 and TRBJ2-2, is KAGVTQTPRYLIKTRGQQVTLSCSPISGHRSVSWYQQTPGQGLQFLFEYFSETQRNKGNFPGRFSGRQFSNSRSEMNVSTLELGDSALYLCASSWGDRTNTGELFFGEGSRLTVL.

CDR3 protein: CASSLIGTGSIHNEQFF. CDR3 DNA sequence: TGTGCCAGCAGTTTGATCGGAACAGGGTCCATCCACAATGAGCAGTTCTTC. The chain uses TRBV12-3 or TRBV12-4 and TRBJ2-1; D may be TRBD1 (6 bases). The CDR3 is 17 amino acids. V lost 3 bases and J lost 5, with 20 bases in between.

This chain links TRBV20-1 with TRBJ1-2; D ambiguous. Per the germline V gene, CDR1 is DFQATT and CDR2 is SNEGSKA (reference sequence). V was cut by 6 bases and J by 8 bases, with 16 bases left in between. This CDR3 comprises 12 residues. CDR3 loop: CSATGRVRGYTF. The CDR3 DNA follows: TGCAGTGCCACCGGACGGGTGCGGGGCTACACCTTC.

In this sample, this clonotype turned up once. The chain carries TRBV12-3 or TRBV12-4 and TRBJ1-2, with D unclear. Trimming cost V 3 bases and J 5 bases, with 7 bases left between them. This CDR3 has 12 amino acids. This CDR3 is CASSFPGYGYTF. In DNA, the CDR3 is TGTGCCAGCAGTTTCCCCGGGTATGGCTACACCTTC.

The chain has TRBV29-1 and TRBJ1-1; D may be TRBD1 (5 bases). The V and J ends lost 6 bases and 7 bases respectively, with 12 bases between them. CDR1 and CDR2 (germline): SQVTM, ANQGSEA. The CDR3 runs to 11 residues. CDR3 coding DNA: TGCAGCGTGGGGGGAACTGGTGAAGCTTTCTTT. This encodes CSVGGTGEAFF.

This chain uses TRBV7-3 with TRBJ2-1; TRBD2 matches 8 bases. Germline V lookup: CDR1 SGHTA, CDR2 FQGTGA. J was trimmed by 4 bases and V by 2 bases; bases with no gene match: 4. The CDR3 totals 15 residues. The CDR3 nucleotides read TGTGCCAGCAGCTTAGGGACTAGAGCTTACAATGAGCAGTTCTTC. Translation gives CASSLGTRAYNEQFF.

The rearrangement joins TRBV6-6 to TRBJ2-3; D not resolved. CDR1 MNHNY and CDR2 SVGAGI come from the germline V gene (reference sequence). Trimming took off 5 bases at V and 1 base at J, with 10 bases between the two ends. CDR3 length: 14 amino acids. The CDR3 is CASSPRLGTDTQYF. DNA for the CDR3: TGTGCCAGCAGTCCTCGACTTGGCACAGATACGCAGTATTTT.

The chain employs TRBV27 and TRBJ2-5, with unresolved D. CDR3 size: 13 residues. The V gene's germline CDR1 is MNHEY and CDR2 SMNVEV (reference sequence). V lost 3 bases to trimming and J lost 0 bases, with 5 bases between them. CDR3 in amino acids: CASSLLHQETQYF. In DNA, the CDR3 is TGTGCCAGCAGTTTGTTACACCAAGAGACCCAGTACTTC.

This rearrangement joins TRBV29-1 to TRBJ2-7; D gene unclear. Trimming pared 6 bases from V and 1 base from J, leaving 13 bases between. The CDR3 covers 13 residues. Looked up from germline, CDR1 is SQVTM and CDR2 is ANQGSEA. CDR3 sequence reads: CSVMDGSSYEQYF. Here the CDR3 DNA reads TGCAGCGTCATGGACGGATCTTCCTACGAGCAGTACTTC.

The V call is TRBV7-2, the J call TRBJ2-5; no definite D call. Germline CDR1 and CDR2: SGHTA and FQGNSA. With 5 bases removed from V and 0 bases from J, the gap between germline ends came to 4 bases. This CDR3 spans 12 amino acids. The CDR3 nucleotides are TGTGCCAGCAGCGTCCACCAAGAGACCCAGTACTTC. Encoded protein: CASSVHQETQYF.

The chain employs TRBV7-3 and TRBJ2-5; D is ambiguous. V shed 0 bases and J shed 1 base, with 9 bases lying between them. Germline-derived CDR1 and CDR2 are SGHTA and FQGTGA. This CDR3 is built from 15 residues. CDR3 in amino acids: CASSLTGFGQETQYF. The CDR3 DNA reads TGTGCCAGCAGCTTAACTGGATTTGGCCAAGAGACCCAGTACTTC.

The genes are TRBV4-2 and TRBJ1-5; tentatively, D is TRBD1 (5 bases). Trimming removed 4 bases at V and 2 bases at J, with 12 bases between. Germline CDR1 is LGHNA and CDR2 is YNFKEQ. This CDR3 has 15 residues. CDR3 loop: CASSRGVRGNQPQHF. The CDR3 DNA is TGTGCCAGCAGCCGCGGCGTCAGGGGCAATCAGCCCCAGCATTTT.

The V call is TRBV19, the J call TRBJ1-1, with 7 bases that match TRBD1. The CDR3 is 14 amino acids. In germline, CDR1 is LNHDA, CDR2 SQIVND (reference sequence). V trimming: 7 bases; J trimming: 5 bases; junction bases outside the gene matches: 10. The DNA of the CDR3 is TGTGCCAGTAAGGGGACAGCCACGGGAACTGAAGCTTTCTTT. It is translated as CASKGTATGTEAFF.

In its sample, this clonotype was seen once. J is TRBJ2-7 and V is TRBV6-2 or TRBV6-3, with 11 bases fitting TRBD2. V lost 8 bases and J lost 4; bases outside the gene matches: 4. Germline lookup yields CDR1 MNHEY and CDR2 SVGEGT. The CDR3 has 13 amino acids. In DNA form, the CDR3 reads TGTGCCAGCCGTCTAGCGGGGGGATACGAGCAGTACGTC. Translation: CASRLAGGYEQYV.

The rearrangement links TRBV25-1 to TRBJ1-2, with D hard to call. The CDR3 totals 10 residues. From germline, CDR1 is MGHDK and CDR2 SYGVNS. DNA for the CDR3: TGTTGGGGTAGGAGATATGGCTACACCTTC. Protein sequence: CWGRRYGYTF.

Written as DNA, the CDR3 is TGTGCCTGGAGTGAAGCTGGGGCCAACGTCCTGACTTTC. Encoded protein: CAWSEAGANVLTF. The chain is built from TRBV30 and TRBJ2-6; D ambiguous. This CDR3 has 13 amino acids. The germline V gene encodes CDR1 GTSNPN and CDR2 SVGIG (reference sequence). V was cut by 1 base and J by 2 bases, with 3 bases left in between.

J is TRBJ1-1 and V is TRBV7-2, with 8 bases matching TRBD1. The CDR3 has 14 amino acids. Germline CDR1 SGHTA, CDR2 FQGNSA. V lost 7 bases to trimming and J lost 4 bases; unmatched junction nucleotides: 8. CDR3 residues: CASNSQGAPTEAFF. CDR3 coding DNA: TGTGCCAGCAACTCCCAGGGGGCGCCCACTGAAGCTTTCTTT.

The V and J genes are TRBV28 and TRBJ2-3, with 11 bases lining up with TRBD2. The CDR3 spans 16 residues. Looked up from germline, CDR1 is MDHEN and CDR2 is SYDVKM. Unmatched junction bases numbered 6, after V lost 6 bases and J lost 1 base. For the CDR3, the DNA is TGTGCCAGCAGCCAGACTAGCGGGAAAGGCACAGATACGCAGTATTTT. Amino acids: CASSQTSGKGTDTQYF.

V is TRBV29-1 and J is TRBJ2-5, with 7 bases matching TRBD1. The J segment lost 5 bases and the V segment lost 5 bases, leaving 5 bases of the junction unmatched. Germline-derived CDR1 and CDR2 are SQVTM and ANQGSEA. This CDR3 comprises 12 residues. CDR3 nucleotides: TGCAGCGTTTATCAGGGGGACGAGACCCAGTACTTC. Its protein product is CSVYQGDETQYF.